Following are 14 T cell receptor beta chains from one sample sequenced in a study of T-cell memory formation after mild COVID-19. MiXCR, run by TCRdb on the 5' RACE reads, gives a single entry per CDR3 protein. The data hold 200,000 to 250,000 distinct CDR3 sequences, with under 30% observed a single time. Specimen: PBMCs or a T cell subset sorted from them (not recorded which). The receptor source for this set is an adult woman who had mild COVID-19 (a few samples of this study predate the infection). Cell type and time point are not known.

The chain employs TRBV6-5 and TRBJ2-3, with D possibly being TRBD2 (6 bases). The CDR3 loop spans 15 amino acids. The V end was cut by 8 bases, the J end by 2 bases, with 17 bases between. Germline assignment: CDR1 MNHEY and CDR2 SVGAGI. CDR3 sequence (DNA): TGTGCCAGCCCCCCCGGAGCGGGCCACACAGATACGCAGTATTTT. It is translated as CASPPGAGHTDTQYF.

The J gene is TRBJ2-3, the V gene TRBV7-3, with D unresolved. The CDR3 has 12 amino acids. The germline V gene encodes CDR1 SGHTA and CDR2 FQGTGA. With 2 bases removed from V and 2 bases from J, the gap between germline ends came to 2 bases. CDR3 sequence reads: CASSLPTDTQYF. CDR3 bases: TGTGCCAGCAGCTTACCCACAGATACGCAGTATTTT.

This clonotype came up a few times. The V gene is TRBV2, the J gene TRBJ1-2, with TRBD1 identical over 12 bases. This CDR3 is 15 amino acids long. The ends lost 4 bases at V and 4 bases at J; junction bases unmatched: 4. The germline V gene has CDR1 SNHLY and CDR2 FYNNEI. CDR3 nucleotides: TGTGCCAGCAGTGGGGGACAGGGGGCCTCCTATGGCTACACCTTC. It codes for CASSGGQGASYGYTF.

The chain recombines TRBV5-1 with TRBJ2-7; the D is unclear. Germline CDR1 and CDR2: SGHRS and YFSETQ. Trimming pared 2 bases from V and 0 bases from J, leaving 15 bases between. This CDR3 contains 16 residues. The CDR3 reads CASSLLGVVSSYEQYF. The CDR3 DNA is TGCGCCAGCAGCTTACTGGGCGTGGTGAGCTCCTACGAGCAGTACTTC.

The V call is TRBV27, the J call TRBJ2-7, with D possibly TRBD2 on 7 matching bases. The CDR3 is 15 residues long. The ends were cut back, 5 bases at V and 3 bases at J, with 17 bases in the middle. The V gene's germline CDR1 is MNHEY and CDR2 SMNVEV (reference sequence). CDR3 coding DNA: TGTGCCAGCAGTGTTAGGGGGGGACTACTCTACGAGCAGTACTTC. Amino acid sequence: CASSVRGGLLYEQYF.

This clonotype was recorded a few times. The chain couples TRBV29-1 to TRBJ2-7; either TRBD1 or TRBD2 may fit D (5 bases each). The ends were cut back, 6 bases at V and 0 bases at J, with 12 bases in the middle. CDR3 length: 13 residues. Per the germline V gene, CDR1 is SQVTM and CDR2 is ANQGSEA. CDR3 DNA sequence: TGCAGCGTGTTGGGGGAGAGCTCCTACGAGCAGTACTTC. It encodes CSVLGESSYEQYF.

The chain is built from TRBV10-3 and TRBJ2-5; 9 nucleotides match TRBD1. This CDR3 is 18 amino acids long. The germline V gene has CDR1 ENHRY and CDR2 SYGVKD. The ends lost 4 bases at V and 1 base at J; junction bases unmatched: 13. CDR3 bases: TGTGCCATCAGTGGTTTCGGGACAGGGTTGGAGAGCCAAGAGACCCAGTACTTC. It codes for CAISGFGTGLESQETQYF.

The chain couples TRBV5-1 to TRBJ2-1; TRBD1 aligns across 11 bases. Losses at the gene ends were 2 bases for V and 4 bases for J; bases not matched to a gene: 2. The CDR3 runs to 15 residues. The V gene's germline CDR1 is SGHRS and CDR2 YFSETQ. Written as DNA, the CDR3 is TGCGCCAGCAGCTTCGGGGACAGGGGGTACAATGAGCAGTTCTTC. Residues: CASSFGDRGYNEQFF.

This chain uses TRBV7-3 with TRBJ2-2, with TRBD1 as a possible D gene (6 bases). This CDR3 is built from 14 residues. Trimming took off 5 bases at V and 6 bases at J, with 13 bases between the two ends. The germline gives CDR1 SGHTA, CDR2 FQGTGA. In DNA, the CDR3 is TGTGCCAGCAGCAGAGAAAGGACAGCCGGGGAGCTGTTTTTT. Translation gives CASSRERTAGELFF.

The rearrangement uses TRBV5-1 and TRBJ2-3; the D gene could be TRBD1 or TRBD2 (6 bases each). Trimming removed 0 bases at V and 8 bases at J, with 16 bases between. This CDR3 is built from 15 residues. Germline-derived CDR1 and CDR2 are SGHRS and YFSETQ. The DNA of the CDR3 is TGCGCCAGCAGCTTGGAGCACGAAGGGGGGAGTACGCAGTATTTT. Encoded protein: CASSLEHEGGSTQYF.

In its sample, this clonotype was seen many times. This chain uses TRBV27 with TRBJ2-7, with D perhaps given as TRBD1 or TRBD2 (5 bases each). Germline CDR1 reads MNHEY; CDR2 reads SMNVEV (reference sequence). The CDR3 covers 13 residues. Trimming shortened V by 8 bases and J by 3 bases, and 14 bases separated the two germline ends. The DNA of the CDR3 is TGTGCCAGCGCCGGGACCCCCTACTACGAGCAGTACTTC. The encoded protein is CASAGTPYYEQYF.

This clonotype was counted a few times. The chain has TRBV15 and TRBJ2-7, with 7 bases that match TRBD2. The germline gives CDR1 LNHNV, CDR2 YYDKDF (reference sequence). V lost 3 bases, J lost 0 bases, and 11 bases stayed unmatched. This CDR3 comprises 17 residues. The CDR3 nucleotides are TGTGCCACCAGCAGCGACGTGTTTAGCGGGCCCTCCTACGAGCAGTACTTC. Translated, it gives CATSSDVFSGPSYEQYF.

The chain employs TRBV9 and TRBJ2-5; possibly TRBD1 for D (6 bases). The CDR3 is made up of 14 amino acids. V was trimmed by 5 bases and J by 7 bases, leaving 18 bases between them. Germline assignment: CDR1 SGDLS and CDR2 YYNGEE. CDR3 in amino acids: CASSGGSHRGTQYF. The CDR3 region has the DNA TGTGCCAGCAGTGGGGGCAGCCACCGGGGGACCCAGTACTTC.

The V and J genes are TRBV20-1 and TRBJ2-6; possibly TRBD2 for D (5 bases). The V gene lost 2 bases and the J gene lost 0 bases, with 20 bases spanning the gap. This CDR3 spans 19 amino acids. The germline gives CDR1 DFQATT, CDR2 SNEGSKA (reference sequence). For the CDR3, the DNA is TGCAGTGCTAGAATTCGATTGGGGATTGAGGGCTCTGGGGCCAACGTCCTGACTTTC. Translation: CSARIRLGIEGSGANVLTF.